The TCR beta chain described here comes from a study of lymphopenia after photon versus proton radiotherapy. The protocol was immunoSEQ multiplex PCR, while the TCRdb copy is restricted to in-frame clones and leaves out a portion. The profile shows 65,000 to 70,000 clones, approximately 90% of them singletons. Study results and caveats: Only patients who died were analyzed for survival; proton advantage is unproven.

The CDR3 loop spans 14 amino acids. Trimming stripped 7 bases from V and 0 bases from J, with 7 bases between. Germline CDR1 is SNHLY and CDR2 is FYNNEI. For this clone: What it binds is not known.

This receptor was identified in a woman in her seventies with pancreatic cancer. The source was peripheral blood, collected from a patient treated with photon-based radiotherapy. The rearrangement uses TRBV2 and TRBJ2-6, with unresolved D. This CDR3 reads CASKQPSGANVLTF. The CDR3 DNA is TGTGCCAGCAAACAACCCTCTGGGGCCAACGTCCTGACTTTC.